This TCR beta chain was sequenced in a study of cytomegalovirus exposure and HLA in healthy donors. This CDR3 comprises 15 residues. Trimming cost V 0 bases and J 4 bases; bases outside gene matches: 5. Germline-derived CDR1 and CDR2 are SGHRS and YFSETQ. This clone has a handful of counts. Primers for the PCR totalled 60 Vbeta and 13 Jbeta. This table comes from immunoSEQ multiplex PCR, and its TCRdb copy is limited to in-frame clones, with some not included. The table includes over 75,000 clones, approximately 65% detected once. The source is a man aged 30-40 years in good health and CMV-seronegative. The chain has TRBV5-1 and TRBJ2-3, with TRBD1 matching over 7 bases. Material: PBMCs. The CDR3 DNA is TGCGCCAGCAGCTTGGTACAGGGGAGACCAGATACGCAGTATTTT. Encoded protein: CASSLVQGRPDTQYF.